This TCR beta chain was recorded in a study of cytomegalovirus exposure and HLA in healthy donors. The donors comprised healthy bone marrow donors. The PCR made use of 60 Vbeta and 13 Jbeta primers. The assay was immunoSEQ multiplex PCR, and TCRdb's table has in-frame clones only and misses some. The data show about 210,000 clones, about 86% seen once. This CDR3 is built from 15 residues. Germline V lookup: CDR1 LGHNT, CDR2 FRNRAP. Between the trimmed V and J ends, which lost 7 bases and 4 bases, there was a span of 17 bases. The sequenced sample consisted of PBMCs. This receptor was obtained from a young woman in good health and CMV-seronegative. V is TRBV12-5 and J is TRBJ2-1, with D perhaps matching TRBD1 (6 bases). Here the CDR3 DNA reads TGTGCTAGTGCCCCCCCGGCAGGGGATTACAATGAGCAGTTCTTC. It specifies CASAPPAGDYNEQFF. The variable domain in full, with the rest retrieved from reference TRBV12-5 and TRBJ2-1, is DARVTQTPRHKVTEMGQEVTMRCQPILGHNTVFWYRQTMMQGLELLAYFRNRAPLDDSGMPKDRFSAEMPDATLATLKIQPSEPRDSAVYFCASAPPAGDYNEQFFGPGTRLTVL.